This T cell receptor beta chain is from a study of cytomegalovirus exposure and HLA in healthy donors. Study at large: A preliminary data release comprised around 85 million unique TCRs obtained from HLA-typed donors.

Points on this clone: Its antigen remains unidentified.

V lost 6 bases, J lost 2 bases, and 5 bases stayed unmatched. There are 15 residues in the CDR3. CDR1 is KGHSH, CDR2 LQKENI, per germline. Overall study results and limits: According to a later analysis, donors in an Asian-associated ancestry cluster reportedly had fewer N-insertions than the roughly 640-donor mean. Prediction of most subjects' HLA-A and HLA-B alleles by TCR beta sequences was reportedly accurate.

The study ran its PCR with 60 Vbeta and 13 Jbeta primers. Libraries were prepared by immunoSEQ multiplex PCR; TCRdb keeps only in-frame clonotypes and omits some of them. This sample has 250,000 to 300,000 clones, with about four fifths found just once. J is TRBJ2-7 and V is TRBV18, with 12 bases matching TRBD2. The receptor comes from a woman between 40 and 50 years old in good health and CMV-seropositive. The material sequenced was PBMCs. CDR3 region: CASSKTSGSAYEQYF. In DNA form, the CDR3 reads TGTGCCAGCTCCAAGACTAGCGGGAGTGCCTACGAGCAGTACTTC. Filled out from reference TRBV18 and TRBJ2-7, the complete variable domain reads NAGVMQNPRHLVRRRGQEARLRCSPMKGHSHVYWYRQLPEEGLKFMVYLQKENIIDESGMPKERFSAEFPKEGPSILRIQQVVRGDSAAYFCASSKTSGSAYEQYFGPGTRLTVT.